Each of the 24 T cell receptor beta chains below was sequenced from the same sample in a study of blood T cell repertoires in COVID-19. The table came from immunoSEQ multiplex PCR; TCRdb's copy has only in-frame clones and leaves some out. This table holds approximately 5,000 clones, approximately 80% found once. Material for sequencing was peripheral blood. The receptors were sampled from a man in his 70s with active COVID-19.

The CDR3 spells CASSSPDRVSDTQYF. DNA of the CDR3: TGTGCCAGCAGTTCCCCGGACAGGGTGTCGGATACGCAGTATTTT. The chain joins TRBV6-2 or TRBV6-3 to TRBJ2-3; TRBD1 matches at 8 bases. The germline CDR1 and CDR2 sequences are MNHEY and SVGEGT. Trimming at V came to 4 bases and at J to 6 bases, leaving 9 bases not matched to a gene. This CDR3 spans 15 amino acids.

This chain uses TRBV2 with TRBJ2-3, with 8 bases lining up with TRBD2. Germline V gene lookup returns CDR1 SNHLY and CDR2 FYNNEI. The trim removed 7 bases at V and 6 bases at J, leaving 9 bases unmatched. This CDR3 region has 14 residues. This chain's CDR3 is CASNLGGARDTQYF. In DNA, the CDR3 is TGTGCCAGCAATCTCGGGGGGGCACGGGATACGCAGTATTTT.

The rearrangement uses TRBV10-3 and TRBJ2-5; the D gene is possibly TRBD2 (6 bases). The CDR3 covers 14 residues. With 3 bases removed from V and 6 bases from J, the gap between germline ends came to 14 bases. CDR1 and CDR2 (germline): ENHRY, SYGVKD. The CDR3 sequence: CAISEVAGRKTQYF. The CDR3 bases are TGTGCCATCAGTGAAGTCGCGGGAAGGAAGACCCAGTACTTC.

The CDR3 DNA sequence: TGCGCCAGCAGCCAAGTTGGGACAGGGTCGGCGACCTATGGCTACACCTTC. This encodes CASSQVGTGSATYGYTF. The V call is TRBV4-3, the J call TRBJ1-2; 9 nucleotides line up with TRBD1. The J segment lost 4 bases and the V segment lost 1 base, leaving 10 bases of the junction unmatched. The CDR3 has 17 amino acids. Germline V gene data show CDR1 as LGHNA and CDR2 as YSLEER.

The V call is TRBV7-9, the J call TRBJ2-1; D unresolved. The V gene lost 6 bases and the J gene lost 6 bases, with 9 bases spanning the gap. This CDR3 region has 12 residues. From germline, CDR1 is SEHNR and CDR2 FQNEAQ (reference sequence). CDR3 region: CASRGRGNEQFF. The DNA for the CDR3 is TGTGCCAGCAGAGGTAGAGGCAATGAGCAGTTCTTC.

This chain connects TRBV23-1 to TRBJ2-1; D perhaps matches TRBD2 (5 bases). TRBV23-1 is an ORF; its function is uncertain. Trimming cost V 11 bases and J 4 bases, with 18 bases left between them. This CDR3 is 14 amino acids long. The CDR3 reads CASPAGRSYNEQFF. CDR3 bases: TGCGCCTCCCCCGCGGGTCGTTCGTACAATGAGCAGTTCTTC.

The chain employs TRBV7-9 and TRBJ2-5, with a weak D call TRBD2 (5 bases). Germline CDR1 is SEHNR and CDR2 is FQNEAQ (reference sequence). This CDR3 contains 12 residues. V lost 5 bases to trimming and J lost 4 bases, with 8 bases between them. CDR3 in amino acids: CASSQLGETQYF. The CDR3 DNA reads TGTGCCAGCAGCCAACTAGGAGAGACCCAGTACTTC. Variable domain in full (rest from reference TRBV7-9 and TRBJ2-5): DTGVSQNPRHKITKRGQNVTFRCDPISEHNRLYWYRQTLGQGPEFLTYFQNEAQLEKSRLLSDRFSAERPKGSFSTLEIQRTEQGDSAMYLCASSQLGETQYFGPGTRLLVL.

The J gene is TRBJ2-7, the V gene TRBV5-6; maybe TRBD2 (6 bases). The V end was cut by 0 bases, the J end by 3 bases, with 19 bases between. The germline gives CDR1 SGHDT, CDR2 YYEEEE. This CDR3 spans 17 amino acids. CDR3 sequence: CASSLAKRGLTYYEQYF. The CDR3 coding sequence is TGTGCCAGCAGCTTGGCCAAGCGAGGACTAACATACTACGAGCAGTACTTC.

The chain employs TRBV3-1 (or the pseudogene TRBV3-2) and TRBJ2-1; 9 positions agree with TRBD2. The CDR3 length is 15 residues. V trimming: 4 bases; J trimming: 4 bases; junction bases outside the gene matches: 5. Germline assignment: CDR1 LGHDT and CDR2 YNNKEL (reference sequence). DNA for the CDR3: TGTGCCAGCAGCCTGACTAGCGGCATATACAATGAGCAGTTCTTC. Its translation: CASSLTSGIYNEQFF.

The chain is built from TRBV5-6 and TRBJ2-3; 8 bases agree with TRBD2. V lost 2 bases and J lost 4; bases outside the gene matches: 6. The germline V gene has CDR1 SGHDT and CDR2 YYEEEE. CDR3 length: 15 amino acids. The CDR3: CASSLNGGASDTQYF. CDR3 DNA sequence: TGTGCCAGCAGCTTAAACGGGGGGGCCTCAGATACGCAGTATTTT. The entire variable domain, with the rest obtained from reference TRBV5-6 and TRBJ2-3, is as follows: DAGVTQSPTHLIKTRGQQVTLRCSPKSGHDTVSWYQQALGQGPQFIFQYYEEEERQRGNFPDRFSGHQFPNYSSELNVNALLLGDSALYLCASSLNGGASDTQYFGPGTRLTVL.

The chain has TRBV19 and TRBJ2-1, with a weak D call TRBD1 (6 bases). Germline V gives CDR1 LNHDA, CDR2 SQIVND (reference sequence). V lost 0 bases to trimming and J lost 4 bases, with 10 bases between them. The CDR3 loop spans 15 amino acids. CDR3 loop: CASSIDGTTYNEQFF. The CDR3, as DNA: TGTGCCAGTAGTATAGACGGGACAACTTACAATGAGCAGTTCTTC.

This chain links TRBV27 with TRBJ1-6; the D gene is possibly TRBD1 (6 bases). V lost 6 bases to trimming and J lost 7 bases, with 16 bases between them. This CDR3 comprises 15 residues. Germline CDR1 and CDR2: MNHEY and SMNVEV (reference sequence). CDR3 bases: TGTGCCAGCAGGGTAGGGGGGGCTCGGAATTCACCCCTCCACTTT. Amino acids: CASRVGGARNSPLHF.

CDR3 nucleotides: TGTGCCAGCAGCCGTGATTCAGGGGTCTCTGGCTACACCTTC. Translated: CASSRDSGVSGYTF. J is TRBJ1-2 and V is TRBV6-2 or TRBV6-3; the D gene is possibly TRBD1 (6 bases). With 6 bases removed from V and 7 bases from J, the gap between germline ends came to 18 bases. The CDR3 has 14 amino acids. The V gene's germline CDR1 is MNHEY and CDR2 SVGEGT.

The chain uses TRBV4-2 and TRBJ2-5; D is unclear. V was shortened by 3 bases and J by 2 bases, with 4 bases between the two germline ends. Germline CDR1 is LGHNA and CDR2 is YNFKEQ. CDR3 length: 12 residues. Here the CDR3 reads CASSQTQETQYF. The CDR3 DNA reads TGTGCCAGCAGCCAGACACAAGAGACCCAGTACTTC.

This clone was seen once. The chain carries TRBV7-9 and TRBJ2-1; a possible D gene is TRBD1 (6 bases). Germline CDR1 and CDR2: SEHNR and FQNEAQ (reference sequence). The CDR3 runs 16 residues. The V and J ends lost 4 bases and 0 bases respectively, with 13 bases between them. The CDR3 DNA reads as TGTGCCAGCAGCTACACAGGGATTAGCTCCTACAATGAGCAGTTCTTC. This encodes CASSYTGISSYNEQFF.

The genes are TRBV29-1 and TRBJ1-1, with D tentatively TRBD1 (6 bases). Germline V gene data show CDR1 as SQVTM and CDR2 as ANQGSEA. Trimming removed 6 bases from V and 0 bases from J, with 17 bases in between. The CDR3 length is 15 residues. The CDR3 DNA sequence: TGCAGCGTCCATACCCCGGGACAAATGAACACTGAAGCTTTCTTT. Its translation: CSVHTPGQMNTEAFF.

The rearrangement joins TRBV19 to TRBJ2-1; 9 bases line up with TRBD1. Germline lookup yields CDR1 LNHDA and CDR2 SQIVND (reference sequence). The J segment lost 5 bases and the V segment lost 4 bases, leaving 9 bases of the junction unmatched. CDR3 size: 16 residues. In DNA, the CDR3 is TGTGCCAGTAGTAAACGGGACAGGGTTTTTGACAATGAGCAGTTCTTC. Residues: CASSKRDRVFDNEQFF.

V is TRBV24-1 and J is TRBJ2-1; 7 nucleotides agree with TRBD1. Germline V gene data show CDR1 as KGHDR and CDR2 as SFDVKD. J lost 5 bases, V lost 9 bases, and 12 bases had no gene match. The CDR3 spans 15 residues. The CDR3 loop reads CATGRQGSGHNEQFF. The CDR3 DNA is TGTGCCACCGGCCGACAGGGAAGCGGACACAATGAGCAGTTCTTC.

This clone was detected only once. V is TRBV27 and J is TRBJ1-1; tentatively, D is TRBD1 (6 bases). Germline assignment: CDR1 MNHEY and CDR2 SMNVEV (reference sequence). The CDR3 consists of 14 residues. The V gene lost 3 bases and the J gene lost 4 bases, with 12 bases spanning the gap. This chain's CDR3 is CASSLNRAGTEAFF. In nucleotides, the CDR3 is TGTGCCAGCAGTTTGAACAGGGCGGGCACTGAAGCTTTCTTT.

This chain links TRBV4-1 with TRBJ2-7, with TRBD1 matching over 7 bases. CDR1 and CDR2 from the germline V gene are MGHRA and YSYEKL. CDR3 length: 16 residues. V gave up 2 bases and J gave up 2 bases; unmatched junction bases: 9. In DNA form, the CDR3 reads TGCGCCAGCAGCCAACGGGACAGAGACTCAGCCTACGAGCAGTACTTC. This gives the protein CASSQRDRDSAYEQYF.

The rearrangement links TRBV6-4 to TRBJ2-3, with TRBD2 as a possible D gene (6 bases). The CDR3 is made up of 15 amino acids. Trimming cost V 3 bases and J 2 bases, with 12 bases left between them. Germline assignment: CDR1 MRHNA and CDR2 SNTAGT. The CDR3 DNA sequence: TGTGCCAGCAGTGAATCGCCGGACTACACAGATACGCAGTATTTT. It translates to CASSESPDYTDTQYF.

This CDR3 reads CASKGINTEAFF. For the CDR3, the DNA is TGTGCCAGCAAGGGGATTAACACTGAAGCTTTCTTT. The gene calls are TRBV5-4 and TRBJ1-1; possibly TRBD1 for D (5 bases). V dropped 6 bases and J dropped 2 bases, with 8 bases sitting between them. The germline gives CDR1 SGHNT, CDR2 YYREEE (reference sequence). The CDR3 totals 12 residues.

This clone came up a few times. This chain uses TRBV7-6 with TRBJ1-3; 7 nucleotides agree with TRBD1. This CDR3 is built from 15 residues. The V segment lost 5 bases and the J segment 3 bases; nucleotides outside the gene matches: 7. Germline V gene lookup returns CDR1 SGHVS and CDR2 FNYEAQ. CDR3 DNA sequence: TGTGCCAGCAGCCCCGGGACAGTACTTGGAAACACCATATATTTT. Protein product: CASSPGTVLGNTIYF. The full variable domain, with the rest looked up from reference TRBV7-6 and TRBJ1-3, is GAGVSQSPRYKVTKRGQDVALRCDPISGHVSLYWYRQALGQGPEFLTYFNYEAQQDKSGLPNDRFSAERPEGSISTLTIQRTEQRDSAMYRCASSPGTVLGNTIYFGEGSWLTVV.

This clone was detected once. The chain couples TRBV6-5 to TRBJ1-3; TRBD1 aligns across 7 bases. CDR3 length equals 14 residues. The junction had 4 bases not matched to a gene; V was cut back by 6 bases and J by 2 bases. Germline values: CDR1 MNHEY, CDR2 SVGAGI. CDR3 coding DNA: TGTGCCAGCAGCCCACAGGGGCCTGGAAACACCATATATTTT. Translating it yields CASSPQGPGNTIYF.